This T cell receptor beta chain is drawn from a study of blood T cell repertoires in COVID-19. The V gene end was trimmed by 0 bases and the J gene end by 7 bases; junction bases not matched to a gene: 6. CDR1 and CDR2 from the germline V gene are LGHNA and YSLEER. The length of the CDR3 is 15 residues. Study members were between about 18 and 95 years old and lived in approximately 25 US regions. Clones were sequenced by immunoSEQ multiplex PCR, and TCRdb holds only the in-frame ones, with some missing. The table has about 300,000 clones, 70% to 90% seen once; the top ten hold approximately 5.2%. This clone was seen only once.

This chain uses TRBV4-3 with TRBJ1-5; 7 bases fit TRBD1. Sequencing used PBMCs or T cells enriched from blood (not recorded which). This TCR derives from a woman younger than 45 who had recovered from COVID-19. DNA of the CDR3: TGCGCCAGCAGCCAAGATCACAGGGGTGAGCAGCCCCAGCATTTT. Translation: CASSQDHRGEQPQHF.